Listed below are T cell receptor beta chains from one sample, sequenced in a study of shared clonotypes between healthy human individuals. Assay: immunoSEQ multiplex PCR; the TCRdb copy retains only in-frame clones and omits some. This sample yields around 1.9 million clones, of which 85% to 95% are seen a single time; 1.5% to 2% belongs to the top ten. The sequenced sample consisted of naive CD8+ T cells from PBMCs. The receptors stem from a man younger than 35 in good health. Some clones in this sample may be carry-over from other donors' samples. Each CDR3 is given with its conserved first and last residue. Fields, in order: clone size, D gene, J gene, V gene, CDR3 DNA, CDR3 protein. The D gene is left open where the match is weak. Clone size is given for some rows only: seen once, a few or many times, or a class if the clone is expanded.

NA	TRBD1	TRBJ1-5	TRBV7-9	TGTGCCAGCAGCTTCGGGACAGGCAATCAGCCCCAGCATTTT	CASSFGTGNQPQHF
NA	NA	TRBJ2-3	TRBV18	TGTGCCAGCTCACCCGCCAGGGGTGAAGGGACAGATACGCAGTATTTT	CASSPARGEGTDTQYF
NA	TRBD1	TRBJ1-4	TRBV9	TGTGCCAGCAGCGTTGAGGACAGGGTTGACGAAAAACTGTTTTTT	CASSVEDRVDEKLFF
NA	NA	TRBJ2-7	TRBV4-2	TGTGCCAGCAGCCAAGATCCGGGGGCCCACGAGCAGTACTTC	CASSQDPGAHEQYF
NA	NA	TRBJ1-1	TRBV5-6	TGTGCCAGCAGCTTGGCCCCAGACACTGAAGCTTTCTTT	CASSLAPDTEAFF
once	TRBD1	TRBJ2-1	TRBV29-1	TGCAGCGTTAATGGACAGGGTGGTGTGGCGGGCTATGAGCAGTTCTTC	CSVNGQGGVAGYEQFF
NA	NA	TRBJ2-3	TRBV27	TGTGCCAGCAGGGGTAGGCTAGCAAAACCCACAGATACGCAGTATTTT	CASRGRLAKPTDTQYF
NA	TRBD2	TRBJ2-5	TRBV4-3	TGCGCCAGCAGCCAAGAAGATGGCGGGAGGGAGGGAGAGACCCAGTACTTC	CASSQEDGGREGETQYF
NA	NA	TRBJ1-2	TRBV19	TGTGCCAGTAAGGGGGGAGACTATGGCTACACCTTC	CASKGGDYGYTF
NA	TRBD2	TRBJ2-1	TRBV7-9	TGTGCCAGCAGCTCGGGACTAAAACAGTTCTTC	CASSSGLKQFF
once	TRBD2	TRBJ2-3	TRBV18	TGTGCCAGCTCACCGAGAAGCGGGAGGGAGGAAGATACGCAGTATTTT	CASSPRSGREEDTQYF
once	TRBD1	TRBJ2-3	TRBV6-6	TGTGCCAGCAGTTACTCGGGGACAGCCACCTTGGACACGCAGTATTTT	CASSYSGTATLDTQYF
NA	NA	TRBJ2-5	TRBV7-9	TGTGCCAGCAGCTCGAATACAGGACAAGAGACCCAGTACTTC	CASSSNTGQETQYF
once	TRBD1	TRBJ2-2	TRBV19	TGTGCCAGTAGCCTCCCGGGACAGAAACCTGGGGCCGGGGAGCTGTTTTTT	CASSLPGQKPGAGELFF
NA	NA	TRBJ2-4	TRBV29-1	TGCAGCGTCACAGAAAACATTCAGTACTTC	CSVTENIQYF
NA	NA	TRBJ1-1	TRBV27	TGTGCCAGCAGTCCAAGAGCCGGAGACACTGAAGCTTTCTTT	CASSPRAGDTEAFF
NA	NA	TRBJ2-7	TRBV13	TGTGCCAGCAGCTTAGGGCTCGACTACTCCTACGAGCAGTACTTC	CASSLGLDYSYEQYF
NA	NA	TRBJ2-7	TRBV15	TGTGCCACCAGCAGAGGGCAGGCTGGGGAGCAGTACTTC	CATSRGQAGEQYF
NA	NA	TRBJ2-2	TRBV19	TGTGCCAGTACCCAGGGGTTTGGGTTCGAGCTGTTTTTT	CASTQGFGFELFF
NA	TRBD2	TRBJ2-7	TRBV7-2	TGTGCCAGCAGCTTAGTGTGGGTTAGCGGGAGGGGTCCCTACGAGCAGTACTTC	CASSLVWVSGRGPYEQYF
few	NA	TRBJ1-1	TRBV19	TGTGCCAGTTCGGGAGACATGAACACTGAAGCTTTCTTT	CASSGDMNTEAFF
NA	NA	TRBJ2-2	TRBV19	TGTGCCAGTTACGGTCGGCGCGGGGAGCTGTTTTTT	CASYGRRGELFF
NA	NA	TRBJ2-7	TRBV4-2	TGTGCCAGCAGCCAGTCTGCCGGGACAACGTCCTACGAGCAGTACTTC	CASSQSAGTTSYEQYF
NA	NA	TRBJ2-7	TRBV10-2	TGCGCCAGCAGCGACGGTGGGGTAGGGTACCCCTACGAGCAGTACTTC	CASSDGGVGYPYEQYF
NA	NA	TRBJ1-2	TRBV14	TGTGCCAGCAGCCAGGAAGTGAGCCCCGGGACATACTATGGCTACACCTTC	CASSQEVSPGTYYGYTF
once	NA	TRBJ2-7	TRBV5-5	TGTGCCAGCAGCTTGGCGAGGGCGACGGAGCAGTACTTC	CASSLARATEQYF
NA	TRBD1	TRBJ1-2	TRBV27	TGTGCCAGCAGGATAGGGACAGGGGGCTTCTATGGCTACACCTTC	CASRIGTGGFYGYTF
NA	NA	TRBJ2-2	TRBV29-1	TGCAGCGTTGGGCCCACCGTGGCCGGGGAGCTGTTTTTT	CSVGPTVAGELFF
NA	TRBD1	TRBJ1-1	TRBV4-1	TGCGCCAGCAGCCATAAGACAGGGACGGCCACTGAAGCTTTCTTT	CASSHKTGTATEAFF
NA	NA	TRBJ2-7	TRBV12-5	TGTGCTACCTCCCTGGCCTACGAGCAGTACTTC	CATSLAYEQYF
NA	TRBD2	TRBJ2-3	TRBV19	TGTGCCAGTAGTATAGCGGGAGGGGAAGATACGCAGTATTTT	CASSIAGGEDTQYF
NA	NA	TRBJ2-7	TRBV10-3	TGTGCCATCAGTGAAAACAGCCCCTGGGAGCAGTACTTC	CAISENSPWEQYF
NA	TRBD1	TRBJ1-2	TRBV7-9	TGTGCCAGCAGCTCGACGGACAGGGCAGGGGGCTACACCTTC	CASSSTDRAGGYTF
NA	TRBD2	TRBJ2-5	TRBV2	TGTGCCAGCAGTCAGGGACTAGAAGGAGAGACCCAGTACTTC	CASSQGLEGETQYF
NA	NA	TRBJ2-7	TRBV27	TGTGCCACCATCCGGGGAACCACTTACGAGCAGTACTTC	CATIRGTTYEQYF
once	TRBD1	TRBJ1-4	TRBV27	TGTGCCAGCAGTAGGCTCACCAGGGGGGAAAAACTGTTTTTT	CASSRLTRGEKLFF
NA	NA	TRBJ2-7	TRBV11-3	TGTGCCAGCAGCTTGGGGGTCTCCTACGAGCAGTACTTC	CASSLGVSYEQYF
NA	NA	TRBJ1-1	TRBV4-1	TGCGCCAGCAGCCCCTCACAAAGGATGAACACTGAAGCTTTCTTT	CASSPSQRMNTEAFF
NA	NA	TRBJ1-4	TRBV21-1	TGTGCCAGCACTAAGGGACAGGGGGCCACTAATGAAAAACTGTTTTTT	CASTKGQGATNEKLFF
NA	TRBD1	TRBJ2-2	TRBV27	TGTGCCAGCAGTTACACAGGGGCGCGCACCGGGGAGCTGTTTTTT	CASSYTGARTGELFF
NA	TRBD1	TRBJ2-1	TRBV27	TGTGCCAGCAGTTTAGGGCCCGGGACAGGGCCCTACAATGAGCAGTTCTTC	CASSLGPGTGPYNEQFF
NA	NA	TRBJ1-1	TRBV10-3	TGTGCCATCAGTGAGTCCCAGGGTCTCGCTGAAGCTTTCTTT	CAISESQGLAEAFF
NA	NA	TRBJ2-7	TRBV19	TGTGCCAGTAGTACAGTCGACAGGCCTTACGAGCAGTACTTC	CASSTVDRPYEQYF
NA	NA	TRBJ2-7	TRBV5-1	TGCGCCAGCAGCTTGGTGGGAGCCGAGCAGTACTTC	CASSLVGAEQYF
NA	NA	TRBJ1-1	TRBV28	TGTGCCAGCAGTTTAAGTCGCGCAGGGTTGAACACTGAAGCTTTCTTT	CASSLSRAGLNTEAFF
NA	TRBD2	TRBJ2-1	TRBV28	TGTGCCACCGAGACCTCGCGGGAGGCCCCCCACAATGAGCAGTTCTTC	CATETSREAPHNEQFF
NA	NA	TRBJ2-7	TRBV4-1	TGCGCCAGCAGCCTCAACCGGGCCACCATCTCCGAGCAGTACTTC	CASSLNRATISEQYF
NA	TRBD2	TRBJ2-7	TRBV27	TGTGCCAGCAGCCCGACTAGCGCCTCCTACGAGCAGTACTTC	CASSPTSASYEQYF
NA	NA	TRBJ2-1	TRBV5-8	TGTGCCAGCCGCCCGGTGGCGGGATGGAATGAGCAGTTCTTC	CASRPVAGWNEQFF
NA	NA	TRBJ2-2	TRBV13	TGTGCCAGCAGCTTAGGCCGGGGGACCGGGGAGCTGTTTTTT	CASSLGRGTGELFF
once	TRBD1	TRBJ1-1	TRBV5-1	TGCGCCAGCAGCTGGACAGGGGGTTCGAACACTGAAGCTTTCTTT	CASSWTGGSNTEAFF
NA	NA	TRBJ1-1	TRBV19	TGTGCCAGTAGTATGGCTGGTGGCCTAATGAACACTGAAGCTTTCTTT	CASSMAGGLMNTEAFF
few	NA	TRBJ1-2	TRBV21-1	TGTGCCAGCAGCATCGGACAGACCTCAGATGGCTACACCTTC	CASSIGQTSDGYTF
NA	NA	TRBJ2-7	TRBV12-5	TGTGCTAGTGATGCCGCGGGACAGTTCTCCTACGAGCAGTACTTC	CASDAAGQFSYEQYF
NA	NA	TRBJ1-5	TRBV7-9	TGTGCCAGCAGCTTAGGACAGGGCAATCAGCCCCAGCATTTT	CASSLGQGNQPQHF
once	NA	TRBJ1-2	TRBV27	TGTGCCAGCAGTCCCCTGGAATCTTTAGTCTATGGCTACACCTTC	CASSPLESLVYGYTF
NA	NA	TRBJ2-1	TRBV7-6	TGTGCCAGCAGCTTAGAGGGCAACGAGCAGTTCTTC	CASSLEGNEQFF
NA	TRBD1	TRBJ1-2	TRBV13	TGTGCCAGCAGCCGGGACAGGAACTATGGCTACACCTTC	CASSRDRNYGYTF
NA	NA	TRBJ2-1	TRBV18	TGTGCCAGCTCCACCGGGGGCAATGAGCAGTTCTTC	CASSTGGNEQFF